These 20 T cell receptor beta chains were all obtained from the same sample, sequenced in a study of vaccination effects on CD4 cells after COVID-19. Sequencing used immunoSEQ multiplex PCR; TCRdb keeps in-frame clones, though not all of them. The data show over 9,000 clones, approximately 72% seen once. Antigens of these TCRs are unknown. Researchers isolated CD4+ T cells once approximately eleven days of culture had elapsed. The cohort was immunized with two doses of either the BNT162b2 or mRNA-1273 vaccine. Sample: CD4+ T cells from PBMCs cultured without peptide, taken after COVID-19 vaccination. The receptor set was obtained from a human donor who received a COVID-19 vaccine.

This CDR3 reads CASSLRGVTYEQYF. The CDR3 coding sequence is TGCGCCAGCAGCTTAAGAGGCGTTACCTACGAGCAGTACTTC. V is TRBV5-1 and J is TRBJ2-7; D call uncertain. The germline V and J ends were trimmed by 2 bases and 2 bases, with 11 bases remaining between them. Per the germline V gene, CDR1 is SGHRS and CDR2 is YFSETQ. CDR3 length equals 14 residues.

This clone has more than one count but fewer than ten. The chain combines TRBV21-1 with TRBJ2-2; the DNA was not compared with TRBD2, the D call given in the table. TRBV21-1 is classified as a pseudogene. The CDR3 length is 20 residues. The CDR3 sequence: CASSKGRTSGGAANTGELFF. The DNA of the CDR3 is TGTGCCAGCAGCAAAGGCCGGACTAGCGGGGGGGCGGCGAACACCGGGGAGCTGTTTTTT.

The chain combines TRBV12-5 with TRBJ1-5; tentatively, D is TRBD1 (6 bases). The V end was cut by 1 base, the J end by 6 bases, with 16 bases between. This CDR3 has 16 residues. Per the germline V gene, CDR1 is LGHNT and CDR2 is FRNRAP. The CDR3 sequence: CASGLGRGGRGQPQHF. The CDR3 DNA follows: TGTGCTAGTGGTTTGGGACGGGGGGGCCGAGGTCAGCCCCAGCATTTT.

The J gene is TRBJ2-5, the V gene TRBV7-3; a weak D match, TRBD1 (5 bases). Germline V gene data show CDR1 as SGHTA and CDR2 as FQGTGA. The CDR3 has 13 residues. V gave up 5 bases and J gave up 5 bases, with 12 bases separating them. CDR3 in DNA: TGTGCCAGCAGCGTCTGGACATCGGAGACCCAGTACTTC. It is translated as CASSVWTSETQYF.

As concerns this clone: The limits of the CDR3 on the DNA are not certain, so only TCRdb's listed CDR3 is given. The chain joins TRBV3-1 (or the pseudogene TRBV3-2) to TRBJ2-1; the table assigns TRBD2, which was not confirmed against the DNA. Germline CDR1 reads LGHDT; CDR2 reads YNNKEL (reference sequence). The CDR3 is 13 amino acids long, termini counted. CDR3 region: CASAPWGEGNEFF.

This chain uses TRBV3-1 (or the pseudogene TRBV3-2) with TRBJ2-5; either TRBD1 or TRBD2 may fit D (5 bases each). V lost 4 bases to trimming and J lost 0 bases, with 12 bases between them. The CDR3 consists of 15 residues. Germline loops: CDR1 LGHDT, CDR2 YNNKEL (reference sequence). The CDR3 nucleotides read TGTGCCAGCAGCCGGGCCTGGGGGAACCAAGAGACCCAGTACTTC. Protein sequence: CASSRAWGNQETQYF.

This chain connects TRBV7-2 to TRBJ2-1; D not certain. In germline, CDR1 is SGHTA, CDR2 FQGNSA. The CDR3 loop spans 15 amino acids. Between the trimmed V and J ends, which lost 2 bases and 3 bases, there was a span of 11 bases. The CDR3 bases are TGTGCCAGCAGCTTATTTGCCGTGGGCTACAATGAGCAGTTCTTC. Its protein is CASSLFAVGYNEQFF.

This clone was detected a few times. The V and J genes are TRBV27 and TRBJ1-1; 7 positions agree with TRBD1. Germline CDR1 reads MNHEY; CDR2 reads SMNVEV (reference sequence). V dropped 0 bases and J dropped 5; count of bases not matched to a gene: 9. CDR3 length: 16 residues. The CDR3 sequence: CASSLSYRGGSTEAFF. CDR3 coding DNA: TGTGCCAGCAGTTTATCTTACAGGGGTGGTTCGACTGAAGCTTTCTTT.

This clone was recorded a few times. This chain connects TRBV5-1 to TRBJ2-7; a possible D gene is TRBD2 (6 bases). V lost 0 bases, J lost 13 bases, and 17 bases lay in between. Germline V gene lookup returns CDR1 SGHRS and CDR2 YFSETQ. The CDR3 sequence is 13 residues long. The CDR3 DNA reads TGCGCCAGCAGCTTGGAGGTCCGGGACTCAAAATACTTC. Translating it yields CASSLEVRDSKYF.

This clone appeared once. The chain's CDR3 is CASSPGTGKAFF. The CDR3 DNA reads TGTGCCAGCAGCCCCGGGACAGGCAAAGCTTTCTTT. The rearrangement links TRBV4-2 to TRBJ1-1, with 8 bases identical to TRBD1. Germline lookup yields CDR1 LGHNA and CDR2 YNFKEQ. With V trimmed by 4 bases and J by 9 bases, 4 bases remained unmatched. The CDR3 loop spans 12 amino acids.

The V gene is TRBV10-3, the J gene TRBJ1-3; D is unclear. The germline gives CDR1 ENHRY, CDR2 SYGVKD. The CDR3 has 14 amino acids. With 4 bases removed from V and 3 bases from J, the gap between germline ends came to 10 bases. In DNA form, the CDR3 reads TGTGCCATCAGTGTGAGAAGGATTGGAAACACCATATATTTT. Translated, it gives CAISVRRIGNTIYF.

This clone was recorded a few times. The chain is built from TRBV27 and TRBJ1-5; D remains unclear. The CDR3 has 15 residues. Germline CDR1 and CDR2: MNHEY and SMNVEV (reference sequence). Trimming stripped 6 bases from V and 0 bases from J, with 12 bases between. The CDR3, as DNA: TGTGCCAGCAGGGGGTTTTCCTATAGCAATCAGCCCCAGCATTTT. Residues: CASRGFSYSNQPQHF.

The chain combines TRBV4-1 with TRBJ2-7, with 9 positions matching TRBD1. Unmatched junction bases numbered 6, after V lost 3 bases and J lost 3 bases. Germline CDR1 is MGHRA and CDR2 is YSYEKL. The CDR3 length is 15 residues. The CDR3 sequence is CASSQPGQGVYEQYF. CDR3 bases: TGCGCCAGCAGCCAGCCGGGACAGGGCGTCTACGAGCAGTACTTC.

CDR3 in DNA: TGTGCCAGCACCAGGGGACCTAGCGGGGGCAGCACAGATACGCAGTATTTT. Translating gives CASTRGPSGGSTDTQYF. The rearrangement joins TRBV21-1 to TRBJ2-3; the D call in the table, TRBD2, was not verified against the DNA. TRBV21-1 is noted as a pseudogene. This CDR3 contains 17 residues.

The chain uses TRBV5-5 and TRBJ2-7; TRBD2 aligns across 8 bases. Germline V gene sequence: CDR1 SGHKS, CDR2 YYEKEE (reference sequence). The CDR3 covers 17 residues. With V trimmed by 4 bases and J by 2 bases, 14 bases remained unmatched. In DNA form, the CDR3 reads TGTGCCAGCAGCCCCTGGTCGAGCGGGAGCGCGCCCTACGAGCAGTACTTC. This sequence encodes CASSPWSSGSAPYEQYF.

The chain couples TRBV23-1 to TRBJ2-3; D is ambiguous. TRBV23-1 is an ORF, and what it does is uncertain. V lost 6 bases, J lost 3 bases, and 19 bases lay in between. CDR3 length equals 16 residues. DNA of the CDR3: TGCGCCAGCAGCCCCTATAGTGGCCCTAGAACAGATACGCAGTATTTT. This encodes CASSPYSGPRTDTQYF.

The V call is TRBV7-2, the J call TRBJ2-3, with 9 positions matching TRBD2. The CDR3 has 15 residues. V shed 5 bases and J 5 bases; nucleotides not matched to a gene: 8. CDR1 is SGHTA and CDR2 is FQGNSA in the germline V gene. In DNA form, the CDR3 reads TGTGCCAGCAGCCCTTCGGGCGGGGGGGTAGATACGCAGTATTTT. Translated: CASSPSGGGVDTQYF.

The chain recombines TRBV28 with TRBJ1-2; the match to TRBD1 covers 8 bases. Germline V gene sequence: CDR1 MDHEN, CDR2 SYDVKM. V trimming: 4 bases; J trimming: 4 bases; junction bases outside the gene matches: 8. The CDR3 length is 15 residues. Written as DNA, the CDR3 is TGTGCCAGCAGTTCCCCCGGACAGGGCGCCTATGGCTACACCTTC. Amino acids: CASSSPGQGAYGYTF.

The rearrangement joins TRBV18 to TRBJ1-1, with 9 bases fitting TRBD1. This CDR3 comprises 14 residues. Germline CDR1 and CDR2: KGHSH and LQKENI. V lost 5 bases and J lost 3; bases outside the gene matches: 4. CDR3 in DNA: TGTGCCAGCTCAAAACAGGGGGCTTACACTGAAGCTTTCTTT. Residues: CASSKQGAYTEAFF.

The V and J genes are TRBV14 and TRBJ2-5, with D tentatively TRBD2 (6 bases). The CDR3 covers 15 residues. Trimming stripped 2 bases from V and 1 base from J, with 11 bases between. CDR1 and CDR2 (germline): SGHDN, FVKESK. Written as DNA, the CDR3 is TGTGCCAGCAGCCAACCCGGGACTCCCCAAGAGACCCAGTACTTC. Its translation: CASSQPGTPQETQYF.